These 24 T cell receptor beta chains originate from one sample sequenced in a study of beta chain features in type 1 diabetes. Whole-study results and caveats: Within each of all four CD4+ subsets, Type 1 diabetes patients had TCRB CDR3s that were moderately but significantly shorter.

cDNA synthesis used the whole RNA isolate, giving expressed TCRB sequences. The protocol was immunoSEQ multiplex PCR, while the TCRdb copy is restricted to in-frame clones and leaves out a portion. Among about 650,000 clones listed, 12% were seen once. Their specific antigens are unknown. Input material: naive CD4+ T cells from blood. Receptors originate from a man aged 25 to 45 with type 1 diabetes.

A note on this clone: This same CDR3 is encoded by further DNA sequences in the sample. The chain employs TRBV5-1 and TRBJ2-1, with 8 nucleotides matching TRBD1. This CDR3 has 15 residues. J was trimmed by 0 bases and V by 4 bases; bases with no gene match: 3. Per the germline V gene, CDR1 is SGHRS and CDR2 is YFSETQ. In nucleotides, the CDR3 is TGCGCCAGCAGCCTCGGACAGGGCTCCTACAATGAGCAGTTCTTC. It codes for CASSLGQGSYNEQFF.

This clone showed up just a few times. The chain joins TRBV4-3 to TRBJ2-6; no definite D call. The V end lost 0 bases, the J end lost 0 bases, and 12 bases lay between the germline ends. Germline V gene sequence: CDR1 LGHNA, CDR2 YSLEER. This CDR3 is 18 amino acids long. The CDR3, as DNA: TGCGCCAGCAGCCAAGACTCCCCTGAGTACTCTGGGGCCAACGTCCTGACTTTC. It yields the protein CASSQDSPEYSGANVLTF.

The chain carries TRBV2 and TRBJ1-2; D remains ambiguous. V was cut by 4 bases and J by 8 bases, with 8 bases left in between. The V gene's germline CDR1 is SNHLY and CDR2 FYNNEI. The CDR3 is 11 amino acids. The CDR3 loop reads CASSGREGYTF. The CDR3 nucleotides are TGTGCCAGCAGTGGTCGTGAGGGCTACACCTTC.

The rearrangement joins TRBV28 to TRBJ2-1; TRBD2 matches at 12 bases. The CDR3 runs 18 residues. The germline gives CDR1 MDHEN, CDR2 SYDVKM. V dropped 6 bases and J dropped 0; count of bases not matched to a gene: 9. The DNA of the CDR3 is TGTGCCAGCAGAGCTAGCGGGGGGGCTCTTAGCTCCTACAATGAGCAGTTCTTC. Translating it yields CASRASGGALSSYNEQFF.

This clone occurred a few times. The chain has TRBV11-2 and TRBJ2-1; 7 bases are a match to TRBD1. Germline values: CDR1 SGHAT, CDR2 FQNNGV. CDR3 size: 14 residues. J lost 5 bases, V lost 5 bases, and 6 bases had no gene match. DNA for the CDR3: TGTGCCAGCAGCAACAGGGGTTTCCACAATGAGCAGTTCTTC. As protein: CASSNRGFHNEQFF.

The chain joins TRBV29-1 to TRBJ2-4, with 9 bases that match TRBD1. With V trimmed by 4 bases and J by 7 bases, 8 bases remained unmatched. CDR1 and CDR2 from the germline V gene are SQVTM and ANQGSEA. The CDR3 has 14 amino acids. The DNA of the CDR3 is TGCAGCGTTGGGAAAGGGACAGGGAGGAACATTCAGTACTTC. It is translated as CSVGKGTGRNIQYF.

This clone showed up just a few times. J is TRBJ1-2 and V is TRBV18; maybe TRBD1 (6 bases). The V end was cut by 5 bases, the J end by 4 bases, with 17 bases between. CDR1 is KGHSH, CDR2 LQKENI, per germline. This CDR3 is built from 15 residues. The CDR3 loop reads CASSAAEGDSYGYTF. The CDR3 DNA reads as TGTGCCAGCTCAGCAGCTGAGGGGGACTCCTATGGCTACACCTTC.

This clone showed up just a few times. The chain recombines TRBV29-1 with TRBJ2-1, with TRBD2 identical over 8 bases. CDR3 length: 18 amino acids. Germline CDR1 reads SQVTM; CDR2 reads ANQGSEA. V lost 1 base, J lost 5 bases, and 16 bases stayed unmatched. This CDR3 is CSVEVQGGGIVSNNEQFF. CDR3 nucleotide sequence: TGCAGCGTTGAAGTCCAGGGCGGGGGGATTGTTTCTAACAATGAGCAGTTCTTC.

J is TRBJ2-1 and V is TRBV27, with a weak D call TRBD2 (6 bases). The germline gives CDR1 MNHEY, CDR2 SMNVEV (reference sequence). V was trimmed by 6 bases and J by 7 bases, leaving 19 bases between them. The CDR3 loop spans 15 amino acids. In DNA form, the CDR3 reads TGTGCCAGCAGCCGGGGGAGTGCAGGGCAGAATGAGCAGTTCTTC. It yields the protein CASSRGSAGQNEQFF.

This rearrangement joins TRBV27 to TRBJ2-1; D gene ambiguous. V gave up 1 base and J gave up 6 bases, with 10 bases separating them. This CDR3 has 14 amino acids. CDR1 and CDR2 from the germline V gene are MNHEY and SMNVEV (reference sequence). This CDR3 is CASSLLGFVNEQFF. The CDR3 coding sequence is TGTGCCAGCAGTTTATTAGGCTTTGTCAATGAGCAGTTCTTC.

This clone occurred a few times. The chain carries TRBV4-3 and TRBJ1-5, with no clear D. V shed 0 bases and J shed 0 bases, with 9 bases lying between them. The CDR3 spans 16 residues. Germline assignment: CDR1 LGHNA and CDR2 YSLEER. The CDR3 sequence: CASSQDRWDSNQPQHF. The DNA of the CDR3 is TGCGCCAGCAGCCAAGATAGGTGGGATAGCAATCAGCCCCAGCATTTT.

The chain carries TRBV5-1 and TRBJ2-1; 7 positions match TRBD1. The CDR3 runs 11 residues. Germline V gives CDR1 SGHRS, CDR2 YFSETQ. Trimming at V came to 7 bases and at J to 7 bases, leaving 2 bases not matched to a gene. The CDR3 spells CASLGQNEQFF. The CDR3 nucleotides are TGCGCCAGCCTGGGACAGAATGAGCAGTTCTTC.

This clone was detected a few times. The chain uses TRBV6-6 and TRBJ2-7, with D maybe TRBD1 (5 bases). The CDR3 spans 13 residues. The germline V gene has CDR1 MNHNY and CDR2 SVGAGI (reference sequence). V was shortened by 6 bases and J by 1 base, with 10 bases between the two germline ends. The CDR3 spells CASRQDTSYEQYF. The CDR3 nucleotides are TGTGCCAGCAGGCAGGACACTTCCTACGAGCAGTACTTC.

The V gene is TRBV21-1, the J gene TRBJ1-1. TRBV21-1 is an annotated pseudogene. CDR3 size: 9 residues. This chain's CDR3 is CALMSGAFF. The CDR3, as DNA: TGTGCCCTTATGAGTGGAGCTTTCTTT.

This clone was counted a few times. The CDR3 coding sequence is TGTGCCAGCAGCCCGGGGGGCCTTAACACTGAAGCTTTCTTT. This translates into CASSPGGLNTEAFF. The V call is TRBV9, the J call TRBJ1-1; a possible D gene is TRBD1 (6 bases). With 4 bases removed from V and 2 bases from J, the gap between germline ends came to 12 bases. This CDR3 contains 14 residues. Germline V gene lookup returns CDR1 SGDLS and CDR2 YYNGEE.

This clone was seen a few times. This chain connects TRBV7-9 to TRBJ1-2; D is unclear. CDR1 SEHNR and CDR2 FQNEAQ come from the germline V gene (reference sequence). This CDR3 comprises 15 residues. V gave up 0 bases and J gave up 5 bases, with 13 bases separating them. The CDR3: CASSLAGPVNYGYTF. Here the CDR3 DNA reads TGTGCCAGCAGCTTAGCAGGCCCGGTAAATTATGGCTACACCTTC.

This clone was recorded a few times. The chain joins TRBV18 to TRBJ1-2, with no clear D. The CDR3 extends over 14 amino acids. Trimming removed 0 bases at V and 8 bases at J, with 13 bases between. Germline assignment: CDR1 KGHSH and CDR2 LQKENI. CDR3 sequence (DNA): TGTGCCAGCTCACCACCGGGCCCCCAGAACGGCTACACCTTC. This sequence encodes CASSPPGPQNGYTF.

The V and J genes are TRBV7-9 and TRBJ2-1; 11 bases agree with TRBD2. Per the germline V gene, CDR1 is SEHNR and CDR2 is FQNEAQ (reference sequence). The ends lost 8 bases at V and 3 bases at J; junction bases unmatched: 9. There are 16 residues in the CDR3. Here the CDR3 DNA reads TGTGCCAGCTCCCCCCCTAGCGGGGGGTTCTACAATGAGCAGTTCTTC. Residues: CASSPPSGGFYNEQFF.

This clone was detected only a few times. Other DNA variants within this sample encode the same CDR3. The rearrangement links TRBV7-9 to TRBJ2-3, with no clear D. The CDR3 covers 11 residues. V lost 1 base and J 6 bases, leaving 2 bases between the germline ends. Germline CDR1 and CDR2: SEHNR and FQNEAQ (reference sequence). CDR3 region: CASSLVDTQYF. The DNA of the CDR3 is TGTGCCAGCAGCTTAGTTGATACGCAGTATTTT.

This clone was observed a handful of times. The chain employs TRBV4-2 and TRBJ2-3, with 11 bases lining up with TRBD2. The CDR3 totals 16 residues. V trimming: 0 bases; J trimming: 6 bases; junction bases outside the gene matches: 5. Germline CDR1 is LGHNA and CDR2 is YNFKEQ. The CDR3 spells CASSQDTSGGRDTQYF. In DNA, the CDR3 is TGTGCCAGCAGCCAAGACACTAGCGGGGGTAGGGATACGCAGTATTTT.

This clone turned up a few times. The rearrangement links TRBV7-2 to TRBJ2-3; the match to TRBD1 covers 7 bases. Trimming removed 2 bases from V and 4 bases from J; junction bases left unmatched: 6. The V gene's germline CDR1 is SGHTA and CDR2 FQGNSA. The CDR3 runs to 15 residues. CDR3 coding DNA: TGTGCCAGCAGCTTAAGACAGGGATGGGCAGATACGCAGTATTTT. It encodes CASSLRQGWADTQYF.

This clone was picked up a small number of times. This sequence joins TRBV4-3 and TRBJ1-4, with 8 positions matching TRBD1. The V and J ends lost 3 bases and 7 bases, in that order; junction bases with no gene match: 10. This CDR3 contains 16 residues. In germline, CDR1 is LGHNA, CDR2 YSLEER. In nucleotides, the CDR3 is TGCGCCAGCAGCCAGGGGACAGGACCCCGAAGTGAAAAACTGTTTTTT. Its protein product is CASSQGTGPRSEKLFF.

The chain uses TRBV29-1 and TRBJ2-3; TRBD2 might be the D (7 bases). Germline CDR1 SQVTM, CDR2 ANQGSEA. With 6 bases removed from V and 4 bases from J, the gap between germline ends came to 14 bases. The CDR3 length is 13 residues. For the CDR3, the DNA is TGCAGCGTCGAGGGGGGGGCCTCAGATACGCAGTATTTT. This encodes CSVEGGASDTQYF.

V is TRBV29-1 and J is TRBJ2-7; 10 nucleotides align to TRBD1. Germline values: CDR1 SQVTM, CDR2 ANQGSEA. Losses at the gene ends were 4 bases for V and 7 bases for J; bases not matched to a gene: 16. CDR3 length: 16 amino acids. DNA of the CDR3: TGCAGCGTTGGGGGCTCCGGGACAGGGGCTCCCGAAGAGCAGTACTTC. Its protein is CSVGGSGTGAPEEQYF.